What follows are 7 T cell receptor beta chains derived from one specimen sequenced in a study of blood T cell repertoires in COVID-19. Method: immunoSEQ multiplex PCR; TCRdb's copy keeps in-frame clones and lacks some. The data show over 300,000 clones, roughly 85% seen once. Sequencing was carried out using peripheral blood. These receptors were taken from a human donor in a cohort sampled during active COVID-19.

The genes are TRBV3-1 (or the pseudogene TRBV3-2) and TRBJ2-7; 7 nucleotides match TRBD2. V shed 0 bases and J 0 bases; nucleotides not matched to a gene: 8. The CDR3 sequence is 17 residues long. From germline, CDR1 is LGHDT and CDR2 YNNKEL (reference sequence). For the CDR3, the DNA is TGTGCCAGCAGCCAAGATAGGGCGGGGGTGAGCTCCTACGAGCAGTACTTC. Translating it yields CASSQDRAGVSSYEQYF.

The CDR3 reads CASSPTGLGNEQFF. Written as DNA, the CDR3 is TGTGCCAGCAGCCCCACAGGGTTGGGCAATGAGCAGTTCTTC. The V and J genes are TRBV7-6 and TRBJ2-1; D is possibly TRBD1 (6 bases). The CDR3 is 14 residues long. V dropped 5 bases and J dropped 6 bases, with 14 bases sitting between them. Germline V gives CDR1 SGHVS, CDR2 FNYEAQ.

As to this clone: At the DNA level, this CDR3 is encoded by other sequences in the same sample as well. This chain uses TRBV28 with TRBJ1-1; no clear D gene. Germline assignment: CDR1 MDHEN and CDR2 SYDVKM. This CDR3 is 12 amino acids long. Trimming shortened V by 3 bases and J by 1 base, and 3 bases separated the two germline ends. CDR3 bases: TGTGCCAGCAGTTTTAGGAACACTGAAGCTTTCTTT. Protein: CASSFRNTEAFF. Complete variable domain (other parts from reference TRBV28 and TRBJ1-1): DVKVTQSSRYLVKRTGEKVFLECVQDMDHENMFWYRQDPGLGLRLIYFSYDVKMKEKGDIPEGYSVSREKKERFSLILESASTNQTSMYLCASSFRNTEAFFGQGTRLTVV.

The chain couples TRBV6-5 to TRBJ2-7, with TRBD1 matching 10 bases. The CDR3 is made up of 12 amino acids. After removal of 11 bases from V and 7 bases from J, the junction contained 8 bases not matched to a gene. The germline gives CDR1 MNHEY, CDR2 SVGAGI. The CDR3 is CAARQGAGEQYF. The CDR3 DNA follows: TGTGCCGCCCGACAGGGGGCGGGAGAGCAGTACTTC.

This chain joins TRBV9 and TRBJ2-3, with 9 bases that match TRBD1. The CDR3 is made up of 15 amino acids. From germline, CDR1 is SGDLS and CDR2 YYNGEE. J was trimmed by 3 bases and V by 7 bases; bases with no gene match: 9. CDR3 coding DNA: TGTGCCAGCTCCCGTGGGGACAGGGCGACAGATACGCAGTATTTT. Translation: CASSRGDRATDTQYF.

The chain carries TRBV9 and TRBJ2-5; TRBD2 aligns across 7 bases. CDR3 length: 15 amino acids. The V gene end was trimmed by 0 bases and the J gene end by 5 bases; junction bases not matched to a gene: 7. CDR1 SGDLS and CDR2 YYNGEE come from the germline V gene. CDR3 coding DNA: TGTGCCAGCAGCGTAGCTGCGGGGGAGATGGAGACCCAGTACTTC. Residues: CASSVAAGEMETQYF. Looking up the rest from reference TRBV9 and TRBJ2-5 gives the full variable domain: DSGVTQTPKHLITATGQRVTLRCSPRSGDLSVYWYQQSLDQGLQFLIQYYNGEERAKGNILERFSAQQFPDLHSELNLSSLELGDSALYFCASSVAAGEMETQYFGPGTRLLVL.

The rearrangement joins TRBV19 to TRBJ1-1, with 7 bases matching TRBD1. The germline V gene has CDR1 LNHDA and CDR2 SQIVND (reference sequence). The CDR3 runs to 12 residues. Germline trimming cut 5 bases from V and 6 bases from J; bases unmatched to any gene: 3. In DNA form, the CDR3 reads TGTGCCAGTAGTTATACAGGGGCTGAAGCTTTCTTT. It encodes CASSYTGAEAFF.